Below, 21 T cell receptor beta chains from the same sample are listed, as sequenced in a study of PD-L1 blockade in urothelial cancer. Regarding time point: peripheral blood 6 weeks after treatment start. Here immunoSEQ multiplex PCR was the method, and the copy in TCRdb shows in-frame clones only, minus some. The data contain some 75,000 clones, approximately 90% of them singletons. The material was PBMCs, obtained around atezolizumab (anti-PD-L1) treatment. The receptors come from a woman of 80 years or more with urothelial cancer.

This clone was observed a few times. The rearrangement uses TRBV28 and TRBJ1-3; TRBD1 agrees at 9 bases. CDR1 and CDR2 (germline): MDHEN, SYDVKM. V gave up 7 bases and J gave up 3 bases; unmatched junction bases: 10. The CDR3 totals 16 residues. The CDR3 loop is CASTGTGWSDGNTIYF. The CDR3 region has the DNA TGTGCCAGCACCGGGACAGGGTGGTCGGATGGAAACACCATATATTTT.

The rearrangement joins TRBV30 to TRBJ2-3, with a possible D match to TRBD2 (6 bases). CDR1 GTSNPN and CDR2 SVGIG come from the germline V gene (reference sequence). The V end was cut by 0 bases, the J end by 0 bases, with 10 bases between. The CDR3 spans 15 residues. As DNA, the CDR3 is TGTGCCTGGAGTGTAGTCGCGGGAAGCACAGATACGCAGTATTTT. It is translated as CAWSVVAGSTDTQYF.

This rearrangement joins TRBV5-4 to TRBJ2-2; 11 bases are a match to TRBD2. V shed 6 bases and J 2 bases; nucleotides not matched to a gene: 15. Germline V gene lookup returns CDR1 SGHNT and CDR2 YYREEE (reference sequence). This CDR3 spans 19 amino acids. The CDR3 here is CASTDPTSGTLSNTGELFF. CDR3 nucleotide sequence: TGTGCCAGCACCGACCCGACTAGCGGGACCCTCTCTAACACCGGGGAGCTGTTTTTT.

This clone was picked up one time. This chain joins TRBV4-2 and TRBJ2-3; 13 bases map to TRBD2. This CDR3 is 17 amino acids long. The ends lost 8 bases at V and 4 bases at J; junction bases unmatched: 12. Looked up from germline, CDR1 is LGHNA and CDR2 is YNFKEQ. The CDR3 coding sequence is TGTGCCAGCCGACAACTAGCGGGAGGGCTCGGAGCAGATACGCAGTATTTT. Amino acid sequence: CASRQLAGGLGADTQYF.

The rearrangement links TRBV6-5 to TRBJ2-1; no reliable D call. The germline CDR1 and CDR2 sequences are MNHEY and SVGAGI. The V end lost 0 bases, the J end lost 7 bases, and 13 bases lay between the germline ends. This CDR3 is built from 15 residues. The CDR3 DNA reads TGTGCCAGCAGTTACTCACCCCCAGGTACGAATGAGCAGTTCTTC. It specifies CASSYSPPGTNEQFF.

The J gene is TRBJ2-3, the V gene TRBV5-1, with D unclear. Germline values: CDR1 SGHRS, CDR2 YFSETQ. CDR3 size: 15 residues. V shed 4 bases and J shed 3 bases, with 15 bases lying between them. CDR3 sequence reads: CASSTPFRETDTQYF. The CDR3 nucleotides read TGCGCCAGCAGCACGCCGTTTAGAGAAACAGATACGCAGTATTTT.

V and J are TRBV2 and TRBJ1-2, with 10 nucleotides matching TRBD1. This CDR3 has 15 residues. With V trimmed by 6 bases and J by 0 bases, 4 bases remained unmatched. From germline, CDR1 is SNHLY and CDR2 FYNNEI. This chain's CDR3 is CASRGQGMTNYGYTF. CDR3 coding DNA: TGTGCCAGCAGGGGACAGGGGATGACTAACTATGGCTACACCTTC.

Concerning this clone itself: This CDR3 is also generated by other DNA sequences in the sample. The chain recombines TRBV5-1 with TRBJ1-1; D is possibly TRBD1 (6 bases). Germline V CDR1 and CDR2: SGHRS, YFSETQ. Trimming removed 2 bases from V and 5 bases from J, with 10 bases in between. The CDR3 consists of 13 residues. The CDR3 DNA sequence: TGCGCCAGCAGCTTTAGGGGGGGAACTGAAGCTTTCTTT. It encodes CASSFRGGTEAFF. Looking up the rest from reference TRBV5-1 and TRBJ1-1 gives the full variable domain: KAGVTQTPRYLIKTRGQQVTLSCSPISGHRSVSWYQQTPGQGLQFLFEYFSETQRNKGNFPGRFSGRQFSNSRSEMNVSTLELGDSALYLCASSFRGGTEAFFGQGTRLTVV.

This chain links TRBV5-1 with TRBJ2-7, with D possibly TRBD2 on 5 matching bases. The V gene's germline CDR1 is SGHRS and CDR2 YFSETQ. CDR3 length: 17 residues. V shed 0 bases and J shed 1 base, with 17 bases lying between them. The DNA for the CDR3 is TGCGCCAGCAGCTTGGGACTAAAGGCGCCTGGGTCCTACGAGCAGTACTTC. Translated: CASSLGLKAPGSYEQYF.

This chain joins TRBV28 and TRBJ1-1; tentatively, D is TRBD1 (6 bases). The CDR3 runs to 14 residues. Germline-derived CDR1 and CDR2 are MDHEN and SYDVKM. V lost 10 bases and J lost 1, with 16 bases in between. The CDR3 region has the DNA TGTGCCACCACGGGCGCGGGGGCGAACACTGAAGCTTTCTTT. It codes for CATTGAGANTEAFF. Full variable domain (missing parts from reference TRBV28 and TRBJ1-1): DVKVTQSSRYLVKRTGEKVFLECVQDMDHENMFWYRQDPGLGLRLIYFSYDVKMKEKGDIPEGYSVSREKKERFSLILESASTNQTSMYLCATTGAGANTEAFFGQGTRLTVV.

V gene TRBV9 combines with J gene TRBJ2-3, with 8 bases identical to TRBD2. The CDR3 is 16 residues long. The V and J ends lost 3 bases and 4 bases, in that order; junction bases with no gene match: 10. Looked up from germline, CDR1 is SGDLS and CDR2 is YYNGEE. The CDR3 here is CASSGHRLASADTQYF. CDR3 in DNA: TGTGCCAGCAGCGGACACAGACTAGCGTCCGCAGATACGCAGTATTTT.

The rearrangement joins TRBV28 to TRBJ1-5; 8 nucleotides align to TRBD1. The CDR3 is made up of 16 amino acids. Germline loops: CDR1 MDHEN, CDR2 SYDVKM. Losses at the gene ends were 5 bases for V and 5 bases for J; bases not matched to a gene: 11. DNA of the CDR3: TGTGCCAGCAGTCCAGCAGGGGGCGCGTGGGATCAGCCCCAGCATTTT. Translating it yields CASSPAGGAWDQPQHF.

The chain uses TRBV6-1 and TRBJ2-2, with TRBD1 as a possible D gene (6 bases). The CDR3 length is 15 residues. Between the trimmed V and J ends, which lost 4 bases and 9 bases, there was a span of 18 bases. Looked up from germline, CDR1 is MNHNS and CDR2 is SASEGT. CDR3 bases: TGTGCCAGCAGTGCAGACAGGATAAGTCTCCGGGAGCTGTTTTTT. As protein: CASSADRISLRELFF.

CDR3 DNA sequence: TGTGCCAGCAGCCAAGAAAGACAGACCCTCGGCTATGGCTACACCTTC. The encoded protein is CASSQERQTLGYGYTF. The V and J genes are TRBV4-2 and TRBJ1-2; TRBD1 might be the D (5 bases). Per the germline V gene, CDR1 is LGHNA and CDR2 is YNFKEQ. V was trimmed by 0 bases and J by 4 bases, leaving 15 bases between them. This CDR3 is 16 amino acids long.

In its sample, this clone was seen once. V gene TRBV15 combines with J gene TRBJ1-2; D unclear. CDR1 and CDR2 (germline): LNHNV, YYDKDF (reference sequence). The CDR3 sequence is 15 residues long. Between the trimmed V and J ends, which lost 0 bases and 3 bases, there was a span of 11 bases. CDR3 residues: CATSRDGGRDYGYTF. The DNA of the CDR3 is TGTGCCACCAGCAGAGATGGAGGGAGGGACTATGGCTACACCTTC.

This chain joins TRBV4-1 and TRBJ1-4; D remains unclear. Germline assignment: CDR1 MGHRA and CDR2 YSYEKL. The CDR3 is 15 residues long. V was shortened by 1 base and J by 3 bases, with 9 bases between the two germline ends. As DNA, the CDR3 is TGCGCCAGCAGCCAAGGGGAGCGTTCTAATGAAAAACTGTTTTTT. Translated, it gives CASSQGERSNEKLFF.

The CDR3 nucleotides are TGTGCCAGCAGCTCGACAGGGTTCACCTACGAGCAGTACTTC. This sequence encodes CASSSTGFTYEQYF. V usage is TRBV7-2 and J usage is TRBJ2-7; 7 bases fit TRBD1. CDR1 is SGHTA, CDR2 FQGNSA, per germline. J gave up 2 bases and V 4 bases, and 5 bases lay outside the gene matches. This CDR3 region has 14 residues.

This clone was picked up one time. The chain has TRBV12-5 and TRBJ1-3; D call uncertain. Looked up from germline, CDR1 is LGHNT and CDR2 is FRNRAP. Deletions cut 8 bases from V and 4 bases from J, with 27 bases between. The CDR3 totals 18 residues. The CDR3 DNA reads TGTGCTAGTAAACCCGCCCAAGGGAGTACGTCGGCCGGAAACACCATATATTTT. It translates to CASKPAQGSTSAGNTIYF.

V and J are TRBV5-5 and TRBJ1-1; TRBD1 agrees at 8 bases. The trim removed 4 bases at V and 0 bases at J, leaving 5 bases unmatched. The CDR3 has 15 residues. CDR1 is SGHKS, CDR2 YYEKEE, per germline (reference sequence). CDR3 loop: CASSPTGVMNTEAFF. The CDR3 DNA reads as TGTGCCAGCAGCCCGACAGGGGTCATGAACACTGAAGCTTTCTTT.

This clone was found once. The chain's CDR3 is CASSFLRQSGNEQFF. The CDR3 region has the DNA TGTGCCAGCAGTTTCCTTCGACAGTCCGGCAATGAGCAGTTCTTC. The V call is TRBV6-5, the J call TRBJ2-1, with D possibly TRBD1 on 5 matching bases. Germline-derived CDR1 and CDR2 are MNHEY and SVGAGI. V lost 4 bases, J lost 6 bases, and 16 bases lay in between. The CDR3 runs to 15 residues.

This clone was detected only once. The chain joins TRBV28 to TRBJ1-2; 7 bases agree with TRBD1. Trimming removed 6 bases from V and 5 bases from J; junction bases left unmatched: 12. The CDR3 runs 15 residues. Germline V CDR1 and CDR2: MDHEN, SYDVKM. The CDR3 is CASSTIGRGIYGYTF. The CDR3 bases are TGTGCCAGCAGCACCATTGGCAGGGGGATTTATGGCTACACCTTC.